The clone carrying this T cell receptor (beta chain) appeared once. Its antigen remains unknown. The CDR3 sequence is 13 residues long. Germline V gene sequence: CDR1 GTSNPN, CDR2 SVGIG (reference sequence). Deletions cut 1 base from V and 3 bases from J, with 10 bases between. The sample belongs to a study of PD-1 blockade in classical Hodgkin lymphoma. General observations from the study: There remain no defined causes for the repertoire differences, which possibly reflect disease activity or prior therapy.

Some clones are missing from TCRdb's copy, which holds only in-frame ones; the method was immunoSEQ multiplex PCR. Here the sample spans around 16,000 clones, about 86% being singletons. Stated time point: newly diagnosed, previously untreated cHL patient sample. Thawed PBMCs were the source of CD4+ T cells, purified by magnetic negative selection. The chain uses TRBV30 and TRBJ2-7; no definite D call. The origin of this receptor is a human donor with classical Hodgkin lymphoma. What was sequenced was CD4+ T cells from blood. CDR3 nucleotides: TGTGCCTGGAGTGGGTCGGCAGGCTACGAGCAGTACTTC. It is translated as CAWSGSAGYEQYF.